A single sample gave rise to the 28 T cell receptor beta chains below, sequenced in a study of cytomegalovirus exposure and HLA in healthy donors. The PCR ran on 60 Vbeta and 13 Jbeta primers. The protocol was immunoSEQ multiplex PCR, while the TCRdb copy is restricted to in-frame clones and leaves out a portion. Of some 180,000 clones listed, roughly 80% are singletons. The sample comprised PBMCs. The receptors shown here come from a woman aged 18-29 years in good health and CMV-seronegative.

This chain connects TRBV7-2 to TRBJ1-3, with D unclear. V shed 4 bases and J shed 4 bases, with 11 bases lying between them. This CDR3 has 14 residues. Germline CDR1 and CDR2: SGHTA and FQGNSA. The CDR3 sequence is CASSSRGLGNTIYF. In DNA form, the CDR3 reads TGTGCCAGCAGCTCCCGCGGCCTGGGAAACACCATATATTTT.

The chain joins TRBV29-1 to TRBJ2-1; TRBD1 agrees at 9 bases. The germline gives CDR1 SQVTM, CDR2 ANQGSEA. V lost 6 bases to trimming and J lost 6 bases; unmatched junction nucleotides: 9. The CDR3 length is 14 residues. CDR3 loop: CSVGRTGVINEQFF. In nucleotides, the CDR3 is TGCAGCGTCGGAAGGACAGGGGTTATCAATGAGCAGTTCTTC.

V usage is TRBV4-1 and J usage is TRBJ2-1; a possible D gene is TRBD2 (6 bases). V was clipped by 0 bases and J by 9 bases, with 12 bases between them. From germline, CDR1 is MGHRA and CDR2 YSYEKL. This CDR3 is 14 amino acids long. The CDR3: CASSQEGRKSEQFF. The CDR3 region has the DNA TGCGCCAGCAGCCAAGAAGGGAGGAAGAGTGAGCAGTTCTTC.

This sequence joins TRBV30 and TRBJ1-2, with TRBD1 as a possible D gene (5 bases). This CDR3 contains 13 residues. Germline values: CDR1 GTSNPN, CDR2 SVGIG (reference sequence). For the CDR3, the DNA is TGTGGGGGCTCAATCTCCCAGTGGGATGGCTACACCTTC. This encodes CGGSISQWDGYTF.

This clone was detected a few times. CDR3 nucleotide sequence: TGTGCCAGCAGCCCGGTCTCAGGGATCTCCTACGAGCAGTACTTC. Amino acid sequence: CASSPVSGISYEQYF. This chain joins TRBV6-5 and TRBJ2-7, with TRBD1 as a possible D gene (5 bases). The V end was cut by 6 bases, the J end by 0 bases, with 15 bases between. The germline gives CDR1 MNHEY, CDR2 SVGAGI. This CDR3 comprises 15 residues.

This clone occurred a few times. This chain connects TRBV6-5 to TRBJ2-7; TRBD1 matches 9 bases. Germline trimming cut 6 bases from V and 3 bases from J; bases unmatched to any gene: 6. The CDR3 totals 14 residues. Germline-derived CDR1 and CDR2 are MNHEY and SVGAGI. The CDR3 spells CASSLTGGNYEQYF. CDR3 DNA: TGTGCCAGCAGCCTGACAGGGGGGAACTACGAGCAGTACTTC.

The chain links TRBV10-1 to TRBJ2-5; tentatively, D is TRBD1 (5 bases). The V and J ends lost 0 bases and 3 bases respectively, with 11 bases between them. CDR3 length equals 15 residues. Per the germline V gene, CDR1 is WNHNN and CDR2 is SYGVQD (reference sequence). The CDR3 loop is CASSESGAGEETQYF. The DNA for the CDR3 is TGCGCCAGCAGTGAGTCAGGGGCAGGAGAAGAGACCCAGTACTTC.

The chain carries TRBV5-3 and TRBJ2-1; 11 nucleotides line up with TRBD2. TRBV5-3 is given ORF status, its function remaining uncertain. Losses at the gene ends were 2 bases for V and 7 bases for J; bases not matched to a gene: 8. The CDR3 has 16 residues. DNA for the CDR3: TGTGCCAGAAGCTTCCCCTCTAGCGGGAGGATAAATGAGCAGTTCTTC. Protein sequence: CARSFPSSGRINEQFF.

Only a few counts were recorded for this clone. The rearrangement uses TRBV2 and TRBJ1-5; 7 bases are shared with TRBD1. CDR3 size: 14 residues. In germline, CDR1 is SNHLY, CDR2 FYNNEI. J was trimmed by 7 bases and V by 6 bases; bases with no gene match: 9. CDR3 nucleotide sequence: TGTGCCAGCAGCCAACAGACAGGGAGGCAGCCCCAGCATTTT. Translated: CASSQQTGRQPQHF.

In the case of this clone: Other DNA sequences in the same sample also yield this CDR3. The chain links TRBV30 to TRBJ1-2; 9 nucleotides agree with TRBD1. This CDR3 region has 13 residues. CDR1 is GTSNPN, CDR2 SVGIG, per germline (reference sequence). V lost 1 base to trimming and J lost 8 bases; unmatched junction nucleotides: 5. CDR3 protein: CAWSEQGAGGYTF. DNA of the CDR3: TGTGCCTGGAGTGAACAGGGGGCAGGAGGCTACACCTTC. Using reference TRBV30 and TRBJ1-2 for the parts outside the CDR3, the full variable domain is SQTIHQWPATLVQPVGSPLSLECTVEGTSNPNLYWYRQAAGRGLQLLFYSVGIGQISSEVPQNLSASRPQDRQFILSSKKLLLSDSGFYLCAWSEQGAGGYTFGSGTRLTVV.

The chain has TRBV28 and TRBJ2-5; TRBD2 is a possible D gene (6 bases). Per the germline V gene, CDR1 is MDHEN and CDR2 is SYDVKM. The CDR3 extends over 14 amino acids. V was clipped by 1 base and J by 3 bases, with 9 bases between them. The chain's CDR3 is CASSLLGGKETQYF. CDR3 sequence (DNA): TGTGCCAGCAGTTTATTAGGAGGGAAAGAGACCCAGTACTTC. Full variable domain (remainder filled in from reference TRBV28 and TRBJ2-5): DVKVTQSSRYLVKRTGEKVFLECVQDMDHENMFWYRQDPGLGLRLIYFSYDVKMKEKGDIPEGYSVSREKKERFSLILESASTNQTSMYLCASSLLGGKETQYFGPGTRLLVL.

V gene TRBV7-2 combines with J gene TRBJ1-2, with 9 bases that match TRBD1. Germline V gene sequence: CDR1 SGHTA, CDR2 FQGNSA. The length of the CDR3 is 14 residues. V dropped 1 base and J dropped 8; count of bases not matched to a gene: 5. This CDR3 is CASSLDLDRGGYTF. The CDR3 region has the DNA TGTGCCAGCAGCTTAGATCTTGACAGGGGGGGCTACACCTTC.

This clone was observed a few times. The chain uses TRBV4-3 and TRBJ2-1, with D maybe TRBD2 (5 bases). The V end lost 1 base, the J end lost 7 bases, and 8 bases lay between the germline ends. Germline assignment: CDR1 LGHNA and CDR2 YSLEER. This CDR3 spans 13 amino acids. The CDR3 reads CASSQAGENEQFF. As DNA, the CDR3 is TGCGCCAGCAGCCAAGCTGGGGAGAATGAGCAGTTCTTC.

This chain uses TRBV7-2 with TRBJ2-4, with 10 bases that match TRBD2. Germline V gene lookup returns CDR1 SGHTA and CDR2 FQGNSA. V lost 1 base, J lost 2 bases, and 5 bases stayed unmatched. The CDR3 contains 17 residues. CDR3: CASSLVGTSDTKNIQYF. In nucleotides, the CDR3 is TGTGCCAGCAGCTTAGTTGGGACTAGCGATACCAAAAACATTCAGTACTTC.

V usage is TRBV4-3 and J usage is TRBJ2-2, with 7 bases matching TRBD2. Trimming at V came to 2 bases and at J to 5 bases, leaving 11 bases not matched to a gene. In germline, CDR1 is LGHNA, CDR2 YSLEER. The CDR3 covers 17 residues. This CDR3 reads CASSQKDRSGGTGELFF. CDR3 nucleotide sequence: TGCGCCAGCAGCCAAAAAGATAGGTCGGGAGGTACCGGGGAGCTGTTTTTT.

The rearrangement uses TRBV5-1 and TRBJ1-1, with D possibly being TRBD1 (6 bases). Germline V gene lookup returns CDR1 SGHRS and CDR2 YFSETQ. This CDR3 is built from 16 residues. V was shortened by 4 bases and J by 4 bases, with 20 bases between the two germline ends. The CDR3 here is CASSPAKDSPSTEAFF. CDR3 sequence (DNA): TGCGCCAGCAGCCCAGCAAAGGACAGCCCTTCCACTGAAGCTTTCTTT.

This chain connects TRBV6-6 to TRBJ2-7; 7 bases match TRBD2. Germline-derived CDR1 and CDR2 are MNHNY and SVGAGI (reference sequence). The CDR3 has 16 residues. Trimming at V came to 2 bases and at J to 0 bases, leaving 7 bases not matched to a gene. CDR3 sequence reads: CASSYPSAGSSYEQYF. As DNA, the CDR3 is TGTGCCAGCAGTTACCCGTCAGCGGGGAGCTCCTACGAGCAGTACTTC.

The table lists this clone with a few counts. The chain carries TRBV6-1 and TRBJ2-7; D may be TRBD1 (6 bases). The V end lost 5 bases, the J end lost 3 bases, and 17 bases lay between the germline ends. The CDR3 length is 15 residues. Looked up from germline, CDR1 is MNHNS and CDR2 is SASEGT. Written as DNA, the CDR3 is TGTGCCAGCAGTCCCGATCGGGACATTATCTACGAGCAGTACTTC. Its translation: CASSPDRDIIYEQYF.

This clone was recorded once. The chain couples TRBV30 to TRBJ1-2; the D is unclear. Germline CDR1 and CDR2: GTSNPN and SVGIG (reference sequence). This CDR3 spans 12 amino acids. V was pared by 2 bases and J by 2 bases, with 6 bases between. Here the CDR3 reads CAWSTANYGYTF. Here the CDR3 DNA reads TGTGCCTGGAGTACAGCAAACTATGGCTACACCTTC.

The chain is built from TRBV7-2 and TRBJ2-1; maybe TRBD1 (5 bases). CDR1 is SGHTA and CDR2 is FQGNSA in the germline V gene. The CDR3 consists of 15 residues. V lost 5 bases and J lost 1, with 12 bases in between. The CDR3 DNA sequence: TGTGCCAGCAGCCCGTTCAAGGGGTCCTACAATGAGCAGTTCTTC. Amino acids: CASSPFKGSYNEQFF.

The chain recombines TRBV6-5 with TRBJ1-5; no definite D call. Germline loops: CDR1 MNHEY, CDR2 SVGAGI. The CDR3 contains 13 residues. V gave up 5 bases and J gave up 0 bases, with 5 bases separating them. DNA for the CDR3: TGTGCCAGCAGTGCCTATAGCAATCAGCCCCAGCATTTT. Translated: CASSAYSNQPQHF.

V and J are TRBV27 and TRBJ2-1; 11 bases align to TRBD1. The germline CDR1 and CDR2 sequences are MNHEY and SMNVEV (reference sequence). With V trimmed by 4 bases and J by 6 bases, 8 bases remained unmatched. The CDR3 is 16 residues long. The CDR3: CASSSVRGTGGNEQFF. CDR3 nucleotides: TGTGCCAGCAGTTCCGTCCGGGGGACAGGGGGCAATGAGCAGTTCTTC.

The chain links TRBV5-1 to TRBJ2-7, with TRBD2 matching 7 bases. CDR3 size: 13 residues. The V and J ends lost 3 bases and 0 bases, in that order; junction bases with no gene match: 0. Germline CDR1 SGHRS, CDR2 YFSETQ. The CDR3 DNA reads as TGCGCCAGCAGCTGGACTAGCTCCTACGAGCAGTACTTC. Translating gives CASSWTSSYEQYF.

The chain carries TRBV7-2 and TRBJ1-1, with D perhaps TRBD1 (5 bases). This CDR3 region has 15 residues. The ends were cut back, 1 base at V and 1 base at J, with 10 bases in the middle. Germline CDR1 is SGHTA and CDR2 is FQGNSA. The CDR3 spells CASSLVGGKNTEAFF. The CDR3 DNA is TGTGCCAGCAGCTTAGTCGGGGGGAAGAACACTGAAGCTTTCTTT.

CDR3 sequence (DNA): TGTGCCAGCAGCAAAGTTGGGACGGGACAGGGCCACGAGCAGTACTTC. Protein: CASSKVGTGQGHEQYF. The chain combines TRBV21-1 with TRBJ2-7; the D call of TRBD1 is as the table states it, not checked on the DNA. TRBV21-1 is termed a pseudogene. This CDR3 contains 16 residues.

This chain links TRBV2 with TRBJ2-7; D is uncertain. This CDR3 has 14 amino acids. Looked up from germline, CDR1 is SNHLY and CDR2 is FYNNEI. V lost 6 bases and J lost 3, with 15 bases in between. In nucleotides, the CDR3 is TGTGCCAGCAGAGCGATTTGGTCTGGCTACGAGCAGTACGTC. Its translation: CASRAIWSGYEQYV.

This clone was seen only once. V gene TRBV19 combines with J gene TRBJ1-5; maybe TRBD1 (6 bases). The length of the CDR3 is 16 residues. Between the trimmed V and J ends, which lost 5 bases and 0 bases, there was a span of 14 bases. CDR1 is LNHDA and CDR2 is SQIVND in the germline V gene (reference sequence). DNA of the CDR3: TGTGCCAGTAGTGAGGCCAGGGGCTATAGCAATCAGCCCCAGCATTTT. It is translated as CASSEARGYSNQPQHF.

The rearrangement joins TRBV5-4 to TRBJ2-2, with TRBD2 matching 12 bases. CDR1 is SGHNT and CDR2 is YYREEE in the germline V gene (reference sequence). V lost 1 base and J lost 6; bases outside the gene matches: 4. The CDR3 loop spans 16 amino acids. CDR3 DNA sequence: TGTGCCAGCAGCTTGAGACTAGCGGGAGTCTCCGGGGAGCTGTTTTTT. Translating gives CASSLRLAGVSGELFF.